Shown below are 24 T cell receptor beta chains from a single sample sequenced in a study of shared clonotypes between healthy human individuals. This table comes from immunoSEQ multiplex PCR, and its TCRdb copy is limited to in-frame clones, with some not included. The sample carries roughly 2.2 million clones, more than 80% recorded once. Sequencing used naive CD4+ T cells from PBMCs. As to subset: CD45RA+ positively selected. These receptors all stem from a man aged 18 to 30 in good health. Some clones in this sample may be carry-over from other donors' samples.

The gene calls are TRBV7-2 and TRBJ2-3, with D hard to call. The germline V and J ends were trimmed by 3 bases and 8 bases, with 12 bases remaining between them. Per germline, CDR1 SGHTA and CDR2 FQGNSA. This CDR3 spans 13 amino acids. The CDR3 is CASSLVGPVTQYF. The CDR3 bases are TGTGCCAGCAGCTTGGTAGGCCCAGTTACGCAGTATTTT.

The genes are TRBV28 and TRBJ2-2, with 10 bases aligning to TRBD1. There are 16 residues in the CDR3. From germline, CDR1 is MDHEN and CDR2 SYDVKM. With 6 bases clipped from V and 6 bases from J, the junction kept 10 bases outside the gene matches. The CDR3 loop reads CASRTPGQGVAGELFF. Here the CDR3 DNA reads TGTGCCAGCAGGACCCCCGGACAGGGGGTCGCCGGGGAGCTGTTTTTT.

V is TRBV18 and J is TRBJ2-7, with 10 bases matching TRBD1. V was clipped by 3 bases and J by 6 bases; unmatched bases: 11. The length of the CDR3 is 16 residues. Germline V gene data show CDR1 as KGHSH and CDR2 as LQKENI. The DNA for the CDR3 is TGTGCCAGCTCACCCTCAACATCGACAGGGGGCGGCGAGCAGTACTTC. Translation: CASSPSTSTGGGEQYF.

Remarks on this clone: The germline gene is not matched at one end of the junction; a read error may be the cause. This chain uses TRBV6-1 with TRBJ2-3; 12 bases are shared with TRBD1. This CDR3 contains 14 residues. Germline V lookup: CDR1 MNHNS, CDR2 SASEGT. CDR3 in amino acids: CASSLFSGTGGLNF. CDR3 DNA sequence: TGTGCCAGCAGTCTCTTCTCCGGGACAGGGGGCTTGAATTTT.

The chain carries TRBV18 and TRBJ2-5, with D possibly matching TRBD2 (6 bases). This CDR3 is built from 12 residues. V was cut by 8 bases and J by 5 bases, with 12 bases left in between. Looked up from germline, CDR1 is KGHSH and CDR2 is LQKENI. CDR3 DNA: TGTGCCAGCCGAGCTAGCGAGGAGACCCAGTACTTC. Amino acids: CASRASEETQYF.

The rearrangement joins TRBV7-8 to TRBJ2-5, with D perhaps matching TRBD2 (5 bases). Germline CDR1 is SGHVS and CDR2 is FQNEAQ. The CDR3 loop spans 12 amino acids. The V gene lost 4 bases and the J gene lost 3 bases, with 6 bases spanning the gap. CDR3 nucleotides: TGTGCCAGCAGCTGGGGAGAAGAGACCCAGTACTTC. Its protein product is CASSWGEETQYF.

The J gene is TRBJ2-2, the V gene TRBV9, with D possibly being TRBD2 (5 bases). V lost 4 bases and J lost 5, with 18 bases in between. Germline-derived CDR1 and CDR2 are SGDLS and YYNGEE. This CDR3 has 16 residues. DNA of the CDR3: TGTGCCAGCAGCCCAGCGAGAGGGCCGGGGACCGGGGAGCTGTTTTTT. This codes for CASSPARGPGTGELFF.

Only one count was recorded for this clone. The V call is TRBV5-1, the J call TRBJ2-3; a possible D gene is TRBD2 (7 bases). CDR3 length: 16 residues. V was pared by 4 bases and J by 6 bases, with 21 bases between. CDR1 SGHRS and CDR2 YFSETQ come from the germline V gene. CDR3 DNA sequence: TGCGCCAGCAGCCGTGAAAGGGGGGAGGGCCATGATACGCAGTATTTT. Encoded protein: CASSRERGEGHDTQYF.

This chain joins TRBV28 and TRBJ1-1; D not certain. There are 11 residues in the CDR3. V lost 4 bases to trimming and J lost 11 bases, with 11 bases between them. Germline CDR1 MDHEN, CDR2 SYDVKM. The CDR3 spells CASSSLTGAFF. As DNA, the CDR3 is TGTGCCAGCAGTTCCCTCACCGGGGCTTTCTTT.

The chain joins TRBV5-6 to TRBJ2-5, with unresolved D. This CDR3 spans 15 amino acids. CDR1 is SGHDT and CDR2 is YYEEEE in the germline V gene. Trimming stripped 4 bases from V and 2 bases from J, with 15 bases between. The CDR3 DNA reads TGTGCCAGCAGCCCACCGGGCAGGTCACAAGAGACCCAGTACTTC. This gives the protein CASSPPGRSQETQYF. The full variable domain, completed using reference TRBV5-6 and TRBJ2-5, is DAGVTQSPTHLIKTRGQQVTLRCSPKSGHDTVSWYQQALGQGPQFIFQYYEEEERQRGNFPDRFSGHQFPNYSSELNVNALLLGDSALYLCASSPPGRSQETQYFGPGTRLLVL.

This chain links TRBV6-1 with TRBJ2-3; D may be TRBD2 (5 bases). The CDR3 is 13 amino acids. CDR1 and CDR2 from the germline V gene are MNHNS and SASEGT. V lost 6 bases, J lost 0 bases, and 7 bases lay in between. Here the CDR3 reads CASRAGSTDTQYF. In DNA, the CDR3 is TGTGCCAGCAGGGCGGGTAGCACAGATACGCAGTATTTT.

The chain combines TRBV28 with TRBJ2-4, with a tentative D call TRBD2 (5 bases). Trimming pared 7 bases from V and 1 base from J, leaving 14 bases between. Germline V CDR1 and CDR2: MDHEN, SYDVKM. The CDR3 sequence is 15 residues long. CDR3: CASTPGSLAKNIQYF. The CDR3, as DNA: TGTGCCAGCACCCCGGGGAGCCTGGCCAAAAACATTCAGTACTTC.

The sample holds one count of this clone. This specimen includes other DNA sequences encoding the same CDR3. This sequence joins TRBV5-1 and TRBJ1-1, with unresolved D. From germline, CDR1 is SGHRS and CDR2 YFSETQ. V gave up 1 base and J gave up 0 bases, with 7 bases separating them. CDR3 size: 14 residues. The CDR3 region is CASSLQAMNTEAFF. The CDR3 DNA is TGCGCCAGCAGCTTGCAGGCCATGAACACTGAAGCTTTCTTT.

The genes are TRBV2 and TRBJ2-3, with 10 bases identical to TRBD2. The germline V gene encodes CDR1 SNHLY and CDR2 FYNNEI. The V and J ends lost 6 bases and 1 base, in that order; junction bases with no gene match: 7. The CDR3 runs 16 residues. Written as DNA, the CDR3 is TGTGCCAGCAGAGCGGGAGGGGGCGGACGCACAGATACGCAGTATTTT. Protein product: CASRAGGGGRTDTQYF.

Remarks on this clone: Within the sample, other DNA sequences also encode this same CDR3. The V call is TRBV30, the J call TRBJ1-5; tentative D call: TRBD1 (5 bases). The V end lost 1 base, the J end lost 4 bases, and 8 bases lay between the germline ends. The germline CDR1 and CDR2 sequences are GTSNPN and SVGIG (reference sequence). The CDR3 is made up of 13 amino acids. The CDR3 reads CAWSGGGNQPQHF. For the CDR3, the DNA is TGTGCCTGGAGTGGCGGGGGAAATCAGCCCCAGCATTTT.

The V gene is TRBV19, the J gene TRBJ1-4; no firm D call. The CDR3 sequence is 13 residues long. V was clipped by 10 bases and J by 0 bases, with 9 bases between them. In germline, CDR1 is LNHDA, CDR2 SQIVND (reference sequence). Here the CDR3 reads CATLVATNEKLFF. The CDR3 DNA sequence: TGTGCCACGTTAGTTGCAACTAATGAAAAACTGTTTTTT.

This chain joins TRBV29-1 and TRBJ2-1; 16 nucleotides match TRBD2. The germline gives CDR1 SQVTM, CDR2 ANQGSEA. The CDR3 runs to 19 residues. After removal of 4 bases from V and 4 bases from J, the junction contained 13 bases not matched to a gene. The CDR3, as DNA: TGCAGCGTTGTTTTACCAGGCGGGACTAGCGGGAGGGCTTACAATGAGCAGTTCTTC. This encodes CSVVLPGGTSGRAYNEQFF.

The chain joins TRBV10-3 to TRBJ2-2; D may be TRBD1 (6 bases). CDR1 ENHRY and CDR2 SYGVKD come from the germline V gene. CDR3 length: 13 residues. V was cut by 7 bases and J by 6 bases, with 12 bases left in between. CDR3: CAITPGDPGELFF. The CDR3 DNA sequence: TGTGCCATCACCCCAGGGGATCCCGGGGAGCTGTTTTTT.

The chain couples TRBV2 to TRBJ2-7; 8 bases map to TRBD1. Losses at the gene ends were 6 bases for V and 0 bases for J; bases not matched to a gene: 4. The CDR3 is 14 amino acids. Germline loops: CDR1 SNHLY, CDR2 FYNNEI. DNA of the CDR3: TGTGCCAGCAGAGCCGGGACAGGCTCCTACGAGCAGTACTTC. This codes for CASRAGTGSYEQYF.

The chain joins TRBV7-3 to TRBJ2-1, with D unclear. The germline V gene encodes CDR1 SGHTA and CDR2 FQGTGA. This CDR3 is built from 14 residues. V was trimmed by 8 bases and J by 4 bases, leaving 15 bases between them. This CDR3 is CASPNGLGYNEQFF. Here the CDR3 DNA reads TGTGCCAGCCCCAACGGGCTGGGGTACAATGAGCAGTTCTTC.

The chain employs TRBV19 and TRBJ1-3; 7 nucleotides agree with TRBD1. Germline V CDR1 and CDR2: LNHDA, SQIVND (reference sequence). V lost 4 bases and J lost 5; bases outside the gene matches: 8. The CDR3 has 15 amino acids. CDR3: CASSNGKGARNTIYF. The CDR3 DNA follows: TGTGCCAGTAGTAATGGCAAGGGGGCCAGAAACACCATATATTTT.

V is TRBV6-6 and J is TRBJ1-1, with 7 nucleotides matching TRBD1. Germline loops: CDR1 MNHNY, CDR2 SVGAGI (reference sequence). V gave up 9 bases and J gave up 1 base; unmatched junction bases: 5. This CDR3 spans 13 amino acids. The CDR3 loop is CASRQGPNTEAFF. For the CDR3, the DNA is TGTGCCAGTAGACAGGGACCGAACACTGAAGCTTTCTTT.

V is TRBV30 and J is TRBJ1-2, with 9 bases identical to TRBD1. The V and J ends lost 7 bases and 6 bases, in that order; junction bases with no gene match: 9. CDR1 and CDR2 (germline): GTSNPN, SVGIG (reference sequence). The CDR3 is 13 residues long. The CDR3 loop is CAFPRTGEHGYTF. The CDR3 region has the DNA TGTGCCTTCCCTAGGACAGGGGAGCATGGCTACACCTTC. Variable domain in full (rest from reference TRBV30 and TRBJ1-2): SQTIHQWPATLVQPVGSPLSLECTVEGTSNPNLYWYRQAAGRGLQLLFYSVGIGQISSEVPQNLSASRPQDRQFILSSKKLLLSDSGFYLCAFPRTGEHGYTFGSGTRLTVV.

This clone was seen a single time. CDR3 loop: CASSAGLTTDTQYF. The CDR3 nucleotides are TGTGCCAGCAGCGCGGGACTTACTACAGATACGCAGTATTTT. The chain joins TRBV9 to TRBJ2-3, with D perhaps matching TRBD2 (6 bases). Germline loops: CDR1 SGDLS, CDR2 YYNGEE. The CDR3 covers 14 residues. V gave up 3 bases and J gave up 3 bases, with 11 bases separating them.